This T cell receptor (beta chain) was sequenced during a study of blood T cell repertoires in COVID-19. Study-level information: The United States, Italy and Spain provided the acute and convalescent COVID-19 samples. The analysed material was cDNA or gDNA that came from T cells, B-cell-depleted T cells, or PBMCs.

In the original workflow: The assay estimated nucleated cells by amplifying reference gene primers. Produced via immunoSEQ multiplex PCR; TCRdb's table is partial and in-frame only. The V and J calls and the clone size are those of that table, but D and trimming were determined from the DNA. The sample has approximately 70,000 clones; about 90% are singletons. Per germline, CDR1 MDHEN and CDR2 SYDVKM. CDR3 size: 14 residues. V lost 1 base to trimming and J lost 0 bases, with 7 bases between them. This TCR was recovered from a woman older than 75 with active COVID-19. The chain joins TRBV28 to TRBJ2-7; possibly TRBD2 for D (5 bases). The sequencing input was peripheral blood. The CDR3 sequence: CASSLLEDSYEQYF. DNA of the CDR3: TGTGCCAGCAGTTTATTGGAGGACTCCTACGAGCAGTACTTC.